This T cell receptor beta chain was observed in a study of blood T cell repertoires in COVID-19. The overall study: Sites in the United States, Italy and Spain provided acute and convalescent COVID-19 samples.

Germline V gene sequence: CDR1 SGHDN, CDR2 FVKESK. The ends were cut back, 4 bases at V and 2 bases at J, with 8 bases in the middle. This CDR3 spans 13 amino acids. As originally analysed: For nucleated cells, counts were estimated from reference gene primer amplification. Generated by immunoSEQ multiplex PCR, the TCRdb table keeps only in-frame clones and is missing some. That table is the source of V, J and clone size, and D and trimming were worked out from the DNA. This table has about 85,000 clones, 87% appearing once. This chain links TRBV14 with TRBJ1-2, with D hard to call. The TCR originated in a man aged 60-69 years with acute or convalescent COVID-19. The sequencing input was peripheral blood. The CDR3 DNA reads as TGTGCCAGCAGCCCCCGTCCGAACTATGGCTACACCTTC. It specifies CASSPRPNYGYTF. Drawing the rest from reference TRBV14 and TRBJ1-2, the complete variable domain is EAGVTQFPSHSVIEKGQTVTLRCDPISGHDNLYWYRRVMGKEIKFLLHFVKESKQDESGMPNNRFLAERTGGTYSTLKVQPAELEDSGVYFCASSPRPNYGYTFGSGTRLTVV.